These 25 T cell receptor beta chains share one sample of origin, sequenced in a study of blood T cells in healthy people across ages. PCR was performed a second time for roughly 7 to 12 cycles using a sample-barcoded 5' primer and a J-beta primer mix. TCRdb re-derived calls from the 5' RACE reads in MiXCR, one entry per CDR3 protein. Counted here are approximately 1,000,000 distinct CDR3 sequences, 35% to 50% occurring once; the ten biggest clones make up under 20%. Sequencing was performed on blood. These receptors were obtained from a woman aged 55-69 years in good health.

The rearrangement uses TRBV10-3 and TRBJ1-5; possible D gene TRBD1, 5 bases. The germline gives CDR1 ENHRY, CDR2 SYGVKD. The V end was cut by 5 bases, the J end by 0 bases, with 11 bases between. CDR3 length equals 15 residues. The CDR3 region is CAISKGQNSNQPQHF. Written as DNA, the CDR3 is TGTGCCATCAGTAAAGGACAAAATAGCAATCAGCCCCAGCATTTT.

The V call is TRBV20-1, the J call TRBJ2-4; 7 bases align to TRBD2. The J call is in doubt because the DNA end fits TRBJ2-7 better. There are 14 residues in the CDR3. Germline CDR1 reads DFQATT; CDR2 reads SNEGSKA (reference sequence). CDR3 coding DNA: TGCAGTGCTCTCCCGGGGGGTGGCTCCTACGAGCAGTACTTC. Its protein is CSALPGGGSYEQYF.

DNA for the CDR3: TGTGCCACTAAATTGGAAGACCTTCCGAACTACAAGCAGTACTTC. Residues: CATKLEDLPNYKQYF. The chain combines TRBV28 with TRBJ2-4, with D unclear. V was clipped by 10 bases and J by 13 bases, with 29 bases between them. Germline V gene sequence: CDR1 MDHEN, CDR2 SYDVKM. The CDR3 runs 15 residues.

The chain couples TRBV11-1 to TRBJ1-2, with D possibly being TRBD1 (5 bases). The CDR3 loop spans 15 amino acids. The V gene's germline CDR1 is SGHAT and CDR2 FQDESV (reference sequence). Trimming pared 3 bases from V and 2 bases from J, leaving 13 bases between. The CDR3 DNA sequence: TGTGCCAGCAGCTTCGGGGGGTTGGCGAACTATGGCTACACCTTC. This gives the protein CASSFGGLANYGYTF.

This chain uses TRBV29-1 with TRBJ1-1, with D hard to call. Trimming took off 5 bases at V and 2 bases at J, with 6 bases between the two ends. This CDR3 spans 11 amino acids. CDR1 is SQVTM and CDR2 is ANQGSEA in the germline V gene. The CDR3 loop is CSVRTNTEAFF. CDR3 nucleotide sequence: TGCAGCGTTCGTACTAACACTGAAGCTTTCTTT.

This rearrangement joins TRBV6-2 or TRBV6-3 to TRBJ2-7; unclear D gene. The germline CDR1 and CDR2 sequences are MNHEY and SVGEGT. V was pared by 8 bases and J by 2 bases, with 16 bases between. The CDR3 covers 14 residues. The CDR3 region has the DNA TGTGCCAGCGTACTTTCTAGTCTACCCTACGAGCAGTACTTC. This sequence encodes CASVLSSLPYEQYF.

The rearrangement links TRBV20-1 to TRBJ2-7, with D perhaps matching TRBD2 (6 bases). TRBJ2-5 matches the DNA end more closely, so the J call is doubtful. The CDR3 totals 15 residues. Germline CDR1 DFQATT, CDR2 SNEGSKA (reference sequence). The CDR3: CSAPDPAAGQETQYF. CDR3 bases: TGCAGTGCCCCGGACCCGGCGGCGGGACAAGAGACCCAGTACTTC.

This clonotype was seen a single time. The DNA for the CDR3 is TGTGCCAGCAGGGCTTTTGGGGACAGGGCACACAATGAGCAGTTCTTC. Its translation is CASRAFGDRAHNEQFF. The genes are TRBV12-3 or TRBV12-4 and TRBJ2-1; 9 nucleotides agree with TRBD1. The CDR3 is made up of 16 amino acids. V shed 6 bases, J shed 5 bases, and the junction held 11 bases outside the gene matches.

This chain joins TRBV29-1 and TRBJ2-3; D not certain. The V end was cut by 7 bases, the J end by 0 bases, with 11 bases between. The CDR3 extends over 13 amino acids. The germline CDR1 and CDR2 sequences are SQVTM and ANQGSEA. The CDR3 reads CSAGHTSTDTQYF. In nucleotides, the CDR3 is TGCAGCGCCGGCCACACTAGCACAGATACGCAGTATTTT.

The chain recombines TRBV11-2 with TRBJ2-1, with D perhaps assigned TRBD1 or TRBD2 (5 bases each). V lost 2 bases to trimming and J lost 9 bases, with 11 bases between them. There are 13 residues in the CDR3. Germline CDR1 reads SGHAT; CDR2 reads FQNNGV. The CDR3 protein is CASSLRGVGEQFF. The CDR3 DNA follows: TGTGCCAGCAGCTTACGAGGGGTGGGTGAGCAGTTCTTC.

This clonotype occurred a few times. V and J are TRBV20-1 and TRBJ2-7, with D possibly being TRBD2 (5 bases). V was shortened by 3 bases and J by 0 bases, with 9 bases between the two germline ends. Germline CDR1 and CDR2: DFQATT and SNEGSKA (reference sequence). The CDR3 has 13 residues. The CDR3 is CSARSGNSYEQYF. CDR3 in DNA: TGCAGTGCTAGGTCCGGGAACTCCTACGAGCAGTACTTC.

The chain joins TRBV7-6 to TRBJ2-4, with 8 nucleotides matching TRBD2. The end of the DNA is better explained by TRBJ2-7, so the J call may be wrong. Germline loops: CDR1 SGHVS, CDR2 FNYEAQ. The CDR3 consists of 16 residues. The CDR3 coding sequence is TGTGCCAGCAGCTTAGGGACCGGGACTAGGTCGTACGAGCAGTACTTC. It translates to CASSLGTGTRSYEQYF.

V and J are TRBV20-1 and TRBJ2-5; D unresolved. The CDR3 runs to 13 residues. The germline V and J ends were trimmed by 2 bases and 1 base, with 8 bases remaining between them. Germline CDR1 DFQATT, CDR2 SNEGSKA (reference sequence). CDR3 region: CSARQNSQETQYF. In DNA form, the CDR3 reads TGCAGTGCTAGACAAAACAGCCAAGAGACCCAGTACTTC.

This chain joins TRBV20-1 and TRBJ2-1, with 12 nucleotides matching TRBD2. CDR1 and CDR2 (germline): DFQATT, SNEGSKA (reference sequence). The CDR3 has 16 residues. Losses at the gene ends were 6 bases for V and 7 bases for J; bases not matched to a gene: 13. Written as DNA, the CDR3 is TGCAGTGCCCCAAGCCGACTAGCGGGAGTGACGAATGAGCAGTTCTTC. Protein: CSAPSRLAGVTNEQFF.

This chain uses TRBV4-1 with TRBJ2-5; 7 nucleotides agree with TRBD1. Germline-derived CDR1 and CDR2 are MGHRA and YSYEKL. J gave up 2 bases and V 3 bases, and 9 bases lay outside the gene matches. This CDR3 has 16 residues. This CDR3 is CASSHKLDRVQETQYF. Written as DNA, the CDR3 is TGCGCCAGCAGCCATAAGCTAGACAGGGTACAAGAGACCCAGTACTTC.

J is TRBJ2-7 and V is TRBV6-2 or TRBV6-3; 7 bases align to TRBD2. The trim removed 6 bases at V and 0 bases at J, leaving 5 bases unmatched. CDR3 length: 14 residues. Germline-derived CDR1 and CDR2 are MNHEY and SVGEGT. The DNA for the CDR3 is TGTGCCAGCAGACCTAGCGGACCCTCCTACGAGCAGTACTTC. It codes for CASRPSGPSYEQYF.

This clonotype was found a few times. V and J are TRBV4-2 and TRBJ2-7; no firm D call. V was shortened by 1 base and J by 1 base, with 11 bases between the two germline ends. The germline CDR1 and CDR2 sequences are LGHNA and YNFKEQ. The CDR3 runs to 15 residues. CDR3 in amino acids: CASSQGRSGSYEQYF. CDR3 nucleotide sequence: TGTGCCAGCAGCCAAGGCCGGTCGGGTTCCTACGAGCAGTACTTC.

The chain is built from TRBV25-1 and TRBJ1-6; no clear D. The CDR3 has 14 amino acids. Germline loops: CDR1 MGHDK, CDR2 SYGVNS. V lost 2 bases, J lost 6 bases, and 8 bases lay in between. This CDR3 is CASSEGGINSPLHF. The CDR3 coding sequence is TGTGCCAGCAGTGAAGGTGGGATTAATTCACCCCTCCACTTT.

The chain links TRBV5-1 to TRBJ2-6; D is undetermined. This CDR3 has 15 amino acids. Deletions cut 4 bases from V and 0 bases from J, with 8 bases between. Germline V gene data show CDR1 as SGHRS and CDR2 as YFSETQ. The CDR3 DNA reads as TGCGCCAGCAGCCCTACAGACTCTGGGGCCAACGTCCTGACTTTC. Translation gives CASSPTDSGANVLTF.

Note on this clonotype: Germline and junction disagree at one end, which may indicate a read error. The chain recombines TRBV15 with TRBJ1-2; possible D gene TRBD1, 5 bases. This CDR3 comprises 15 residues. The germline gives CDR1 LNHNV, CDR2 YYDKDF (reference sequence). CDR3 bases: TGTGGCACCAGCCACCATTTTATCCAGGGTGGAGGCTACACCTTC. It specifies CGTSHHFIQGGGYTF.

This clonotype was counted between two and nine times. V and J are TRBV20-1 and TRBJ2-7; D may match TRBD1 or TRBD2 (5 bases each). Germline values: CDR1 DFQATT, CDR2 SNEGSKA (reference sequence). Trimming cost V 7 bases and J 0 bases, with 10 bases left between them. The CDR3 has 12 residues. The CDR3 reads CSGRGLSYEQYF. The CDR3 coding sequence is TGCAGTGGCCGGGGCCTCTCCTACGAGCAGTACTTC.

The chain has TRBV27 and TRBJ2-1; 12 positions agree with TRBD1. Germline CDR1 reads MNHEY; CDR2 reads SMNVEV (reference sequence). The ends lost 6 bases at V and 9 bases at J; junction bases unmatched: 9. The CDR3 loop spans 15 amino acids. Here the CDR3 reads CASSLGGQGAGEQFF. The DNA of the CDR3 is TGTGCCAGCAGCCTCGGGGGACAGGGGGCCGGTGAGCAGTTCTTC.

The chain couples TRBV9 to TRBJ2-5, with D unresolved. This CDR3 is 13 amino acids long. V lost 3 bases, J lost 5 bases, and 11 bases lay in between. The germline CDR1 and CDR2 sequences are SGDLS and YYNGEE. The CDR3, as DNA: TGTGCCAGCAGCGAGACTGGTGTTGAGACCCAGTACTTC. It encodes CASSETGVETQYF. Complete variable domain (other parts from reference TRBV9 and TRBJ2-5): DSGVTQTPKHLITATGQRVTLRCSPRSGDLSVYWYQQSLDQGLQFLIQYYNGEERAKGNILERFSAQQFPDLHSELNLSSLELGDSALYFCASSETGVETQYFGPGTRLLVL.

This rearrangement joins TRBV4-1 to TRBJ1-2; TRBD1 matches at 8 bases. The V gene end was trimmed by 1 base and the J gene end by 8 bases; junction bases not matched to a gene: 3. In germline, CDR1 is MGHRA, CDR2 YSYEKL. CDR3 length: 13 residues. The CDR3 coding sequence is TGCGCCAGCAGCCAAGCAGGGGGCCAGGGCTACACCTTC. Its protein product is CASSQAGGQGYTF.

This chain links TRBV10-3 with TRBJ2-1; no clear D gene. The J call may be faulty, since TRBJ2-7 better matches the DNA end. CDR3 length equals 18 residues. Germline V gene sequence: CDR1 ENHRY, CDR2 SYGVKD. The CDR3 sequence: CAILSSSDRLRSYNEQYF. CDR3 DNA: TGTGCCATCCTTTCATCATCCGACCGGCTTCGCTCCTACAATGAGCAGTACTTC.